This T cell receptor (beta chain) was retrieved from a study of shared clonotypes between healthy human individuals. Across the whole study: A couple of female and a few male donors aged 18 to 49 were enrolled.

Note on this clone: What it recognizes is unknown.

Measured with immunoSEQ multiplex PCR; TCRdb has only the in-frame clones, and not every one. The table lists approximately 2.5 million clones, approximately 90% of them singletons. CDR1 is LNHDA and CDR2 is SQIVND in the germline V gene (reference sequence). CDR3 length: 15 amino acids. Germline trimming cut 6 bases from V and 4 bases from J; bases unmatched to any gene: 9. Study-wide results and caveats: Four donors showed sharing of about 4.6% of naive CD4 clonotypes. Although depth was large, rarefaction showed that sequencing of the sorted subsets was incomplete.

The TCR comes from a man between 18 and 29 years old in good health. The chain combines TRBV19 with TRBJ1-2; TRBD1 matches 9 bases. The sequencing input was naive CD4+ T cells sorted from blood. The subset here: CD45RA+ positively selected. CDR3 DNA sequence: TGTGCCAGTAGCACAACCCGGGACAGGGCCTATGGCTACACCTTC. This sequence encodes CASSTTRDRAYGYTF.